Each of the 20 T cell receptor beta chains below was sequenced from the same sample in a study of T-cell reconstitution after alpha-beta-depleted transplantation in children. A library of TCRbeta sequences, prepared with unique molecular identifiers, was generated. TCRdb reanalysed the PCR reads using MiXCR and keeps one entry per CDR3 protein. The sample includes 580,000 or so distinct CDR3 sequences, roughly 23% of them seen just once. The specimen comprised PBMCs, mostly from graft donor cells, sampled 360 days after TCRalphabeta/CD19-depleted stem cell transplant. The receptors come from a boy under two years old who had a stem cell transplant for acute myeloid leukemia, so the T cells may come from the graft donor.

This clonotype was found a few times. The CDR3 DNA reads as TGCAGCGCCCTGCTCGGGGCCCGGGGCACTGAAGCTTTCTTT. Translating gives CSALLGARGTEAFF. The chain has TRBV29-1 and TRBJ1-1, with D possibly matching TRBD1 (5 bases). Germline lookup yields CDR1 SQVTM and CDR2 ANQGSEA. The CDR3 totals 14 residues. V was clipped by 7 bases and J by 4 bases, with 19 bases between them. The entire variable domain, with the rest obtained from reference TRBV29-1 and TRBJ1-1, is as follows: SAVISQKPSRDICQRGTSLTIQCQVDSQVTMMFWYRQQPGQSLTLIATANQGSEATYESGFVIDKFPISRPNLTFSTLTVSNMSPEDSSIYLCSALLGARGTEAFFGQGTRLTVV.

V and J are TRBV4-3 and TRBJ2-2, with 7 positions matching TRBD1. Germline V gene sequence: CDR1 LGHNA, CDR2 YSLEER. Trimming cost V 8 bases and J 5 bases; bases outside gene matches: 8. The CDR3 covers 14 residues. This chain's CDR3 is CASAPQGVTGELFF. Written as DNA, the CDR3 is TGCGCCAGCGCCCCTCAGGGGGTAACCGGGGAGCTGTTTTTT.

The chain couples TRBV28 to TRBJ1-6; 10 nucleotides align to TRBD1. This CDR3 spans 17 amino acids. Germline V gene sequence: CDR1 MDHEN, CDR2 SYDVKM. V dropped 4 bases and J dropped 6; count of bases not matched to a gene: 9. CDR3 protein: CASSSGQGSGRNSPLHF. The CDR3 nucleotides are TGTGCCAGCAGTTCGGGACAGGGGTCCGGTCGTAATTCACCCCTCCACTTT.

This clonotype has a handful of counts. The rearrangement links TRBV9 to TRBJ1-2; no firm D call. The germline gives CDR1 SGDLS, CDR2 YYNGEE. This CDR3 region has 16 residues. Trimming left V 0 bases short and J 4 bases short, with 16 bases between. The CDR3 sequence: CASSVGQLGPSYGYTF. CDR3 in DNA: TGTGCCAGCAGCGTAGGTCAGTTAGGCCCTTCCTATGGCTACACCTTC.

In this sample, this clonotype turned up a few times. The chain is built from TRBV6-1 and TRBJ1-6; 11 bases map to TRBD1. This CDR3 region has 14 residues. Trimming cost V 6 bases and J 12 bases; bases outside gene matches: 7. Germline assignment: CDR1 MNHNS and CDR2 SASEGT. The CDR3 nucleotides read TGTGCCAGCAGAAACCGGGACAGGGGGGAACCCCTCCACTTT. This sequence encodes CASRNRDRGEPLHF.

The genes are TRBV7-6 and TRBJ2-2; D may be TRBD1 or TRBD2 (6 bases each). CDR3 length: 14 amino acids. Germline loops: CDR1 SGHVS, CDR2 FNYEAQ. The germline V and J ends were trimmed by 7 bases and 0 bases, with 9 bases remaining between them. In DNA, the CDR3 is TGTGCCAGCACGGGGGCCTCGAACACCGGGGAGCTGTTTTTT. Protein sequence: CASTGASNTGELFF.

Only a few counts were recorded for this clonotype. The rearrangement joins TRBV24-1 to TRBJ2-1, with TRBD2 matching over 10 bases. J gave up 2 bases and V 4 bases, and 4 bases lay outside the gene matches. From germline, CDR1 is KGHDR and CDR2 SFDVKD. This CDR3 contains 16 residues. The CDR3 bases are TGTGCCACCAGTGAGGCTAGCGGGGGACCCTACAATGAGCAGTTCTTC. Amino acids: CATSEASGGPYNEQFF.

At least ten counts were recorded for this clonotype. V usage is TRBV15 and J usage is TRBJ2-7; TRBD1 is a possible D gene (5 bases). There are 14 residues in the CDR3. The V end lost 3 bases, the J end lost 5 bases, and 14 bases lay between the germline ends. Germline CDR1 reads LNHNV; CDR2 reads YYDKDF (reference sequence). The CDR3 DNA is TGTGCCACCAGCAGCAGGAAACAGGTCCACGAGCAGTACTTC. It translates to CATSSRKQVHEQYF.

This clonotype appeared many times. This chain joins TRBV5-1 and TRBJ2-2, with 7 bases aligning to TRBD1. CDR1 and CDR2 from the germline V gene are SGHRS and YFSETQ. V gave up 5 bases and J gave up 6 bases; unmatched junction bases: 10. The CDR3 spans 15 residues. CDR3 sequence reads: CASSPRQGTSGELFF. In DNA, the CDR3 is TGCGCCAGCAGTCCCCGACAGGGTACATCCGGGGAGCTGTTTTTT.

Turning to this clonotype: This may arise from a read error, as a much more abundant clone is one base away. The J gene is TRBJ1-5, the V gene TRBV12-3 or TRBV12-4, with D uncertain. The CDR3 spans 11 residues. V lost 3 bases, J lost 10 bases, and 7 bases lay in between. DNA for the CDR3: TGTGCCAGCAGTTTCAGCGAACCCCAGCATTTT. It specifies CASSFSEPQHF.

This clonotype was detected a few times. This chain connects TRBV29-1 to TRBJ1-5, with a possible D match to TRBD1 (5 bases). Germline V lookup: CDR1 SQVTM, CDR2 ANQGSEA. With 3 bases removed from V and 6 bases from J, the gap between germline ends came to 12 bases. The CDR3 is 13 amino acids. CDR3 DNA sequence: TGCAGCGTTGATGCCGGGGGAGGTCAGCCCCAGCATTTT. Translated: CSVDAGGGQPQHF.

The V and J genes are TRBV6-5 and TRBJ2-1; possibly TRBD1 for D (5 bases). The CDR3 has 15 amino acids. Germline V gene data show CDR1 as MNHEY and CDR2 as SVGAGI. V lost 2 bases and J 2 bases, leaving 10 bases between the germline ends. The chain's CDR3 is CASSYARRAYNEQFF. CDR3 DNA sequence: TGTGCCAGCAGTTACGCGCGCAGGGCCTACAATGAGCAGTTCTTC.

Details on this clonotype: This may be a read error, as it is one base from a much larger clone. This chain connects TRBV20-1 to TRBJ2-3, with D maybe TRBD2 (5 bases). Germline CDR1 reads DFQATT; CDR2 reads SNEGSKA (reference sequence). The CDR3 totals 11 residues. In DNA, the CDR3 is TGCTGTGCTAGTCCGGGGGATACGCAGTATTTT. This gives the protein CCASPGDTQYF.

The rearrangement links TRBV4-3 to TRBJ2-3, with D perhaps TRBD2 (6 bases). The CDR3 has 16 amino acids. V lost 0 bases to trimming and J lost 2 bases, with 12 bases between them. Germline V CDR1 and CDR2: LGHNA, YSLEER. The CDR3: CASSQDLEGLTDTQYF. Here the CDR3 DNA reads TGCGCCAGCAGCCAAGATCTGGAGGGCCTCACAGATACGCAGTATTTT.

Here the CDR3 DNA reads TGTGCCAGTAGTATCAAGGGCGAGTCTGGAAACACCATATATTTT. It yields the protein CASSIKGESGNTIYF. The gene calls are TRBV19 and TRBJ1-3, with D uncertain. The CDR3 contains 15 residues. CDR1 LNHDA and CDR2 SQIVND come from the germline V gene (reference sequence). Trimming took 3 bases from V and 1 from J, leaving 10 bases between them.

The chain combines TRBV5-1 with TRBJ2-1, with 9 bases lining up with TRBD2. CDR1 is SGHRS and CDR2 is YFSETQ in the germline V gene. The CDR3 contains 15 residues. V was pared by 4 bases and J by 8 bases, with 10 bases of the junction left unmatched. The DNA of the CDR3 is TGCGCCAGCAGCCATGGGGTAGCGGGAGCCTATGAGCAGTTCTTC. This codes for CASSHGVAGAYEQFF.

The chain recombines TRBV6-5 with TRBJ2-3; D call uncertain. The CDR3 extends over 14 amino acids. Trimming stripped 2 bases from V and 4 bases from J, with 10 bases between. Looked up from germline, CDR1 is MNHEY and CDR2 is SVGAGI. The CDR3 DNA reads as TGTGCCAGCAGTTACGCCCTAAATGCAGATACGCAGTATTTT. This translates into CASSYALNADTQYF.

The V gene is TRBV12-3 or TRBV12-4, the J gene TRBJ1-1; perhaps TRBD1 as D (6 bases). The length of the CDR3 is 14 residues. The germline V and J ends were trimmed by 1 base and 1 base, with 7 bases remaining between them. DNA for the CDR3: TGTGCCAGCAGTTTAGTGGACAGGAACACTGAAGCTTTCTTT. It encodes CASSLVDRNTEAFF.

This clonotype was recorded many times. The chain has TRBV28 and TRBJ1-6; the D gene is possibly TRBD1 (5 bases). Germline lookup yields CDR1 MDHEN and CDR2 SYDVKM. The V end lost 3 bases, the J end lost 8 bases, and 8 bases lay between the germline ends. The CDR3 covers 13 residues. CDR3 residues: CASSLQGYSPLHF. CDR3 nucleotide sequence: TGTGCCAGCAGTTTGCAGGGTTATTCACCCCTCCACTTT.

The chain joins TRBV28 to TRBJ1-1, with 11 nucleotides matching TRBD1. V trimming: 2 bases; J trimming: 5 bases; junction bases outside the gene matches: 7. This CDR3 is built from 16 residues. Germline CDR1 reads MDHEN; CDR2 reads SYDVKM. The DNA of the CDR3 is TGTGCCAGCAGTTTAGCTTCCGGGACAGGGGGTACTGAAGCTTTCTTT. It codes for CASSLASGTGGTEAFF.